These 21 T cell receptor beta chains share one sample of origin, sequenced in a study of T cells in Graves' hyperthyroidism and ophthalmopathy. TCR beta CDR3 regions were amplified from RNA. HTBI primers drove first-round RT-PCR of the TCR CDR3. TCRdb processed the multiplex PCR reads anew with MiXCR; each CDR3 protein has one entry. The sample has hundreds of thousands of distinct CDR3 sequences; 35% to 40% are singletons. Sequenced material: blood. These receptors originate from a man aged 18 to 30 with Graves' hyperthyroidism.

In the case of this clonotype: Mismatch with germline at one junction end may stem from a read error. The V call is TRBV9, the J call TRBJ1-6, with D tentatively TRBD1 (5 bases). The germline V gene has CDR1 SGDLS and CDR2 YYNGEE. The CDR3 loop spans 16 amino acids. The CDR3 loop is CASSQWGGEYNSPLHF. The DNA of the CDR3 is TGCGCCAGCAGCCAATGGGGGGGGGAGTATAATTCACCCCTCCACTTT. Combining the CDR3 with reference TRBV9 and TRBJ1-6 gives the whole variable domain DSGVTQTPKHLITATGQRVTLRCSPRSGDLSVYWYQQSLDQGLQFLIQYYNGEERAKGNILERFSAQQFPDLHSELNLSSLELGDSALYFCASSQWGGEYNSPLHFGNGTRLTVT.

The V and J genes are TRBV19 and TRBJ1-1; TRBD1 is a possible D gene (6 bases). The CDR3 contains 14 residues. The germline CDR1 and CDR2 sequences are LNHDA and SQIVND (reference sequence). The V and J ends lost 3 bases and 5 bases respectively, with 13 bases between them. CDR3 residues: CASSIRGGWTEAFF. The CDR3 DNA reads TGTGCCAGTAGTATCCGAGGGGGGTGGACTGAAGCTTTCTTT.

This clonotype was observed a few times. The rearrangement uses TRBV9 and TRBJ2-7; D is perhaps TRBD2 (5 bases). The CDR3 is 13 amino acids. Deletions cut 2 bases from V and 7 bases from J, with 13 bases between. Germline assignment: CDR1 SGDLS and CDR2 YYNGEE. The CDR3 DNA sequence: TGTGCCAGCAGCGTGGACGCCTCGGGGGAGCAGTACTTC. This translates into CASSVDASGEQYF. Variable domain in full (rest from reference TRBV9 and TRBJ2-7): DSGVTQTPKHLITATGQRVTLRCSPRSGDLSVYWYQQSLDQGLQFLIQYYNGEERAKGNILERFSAQQFPDLHSELNLSSLELGDSALYFCASSVDASGEQYFGPGTRLTVT.

This clonotype was observed at least ten times. The chain carries TRBV2 and TRBJ1-6; no clear D gene. Deletions cut 5 bases from V and 9 bases from J, with 17 bases between. CDR3 length: 15 amino acids. Per the germline V gene, CDR1 is SNHLY and CDR2 is FYNNEI. CDR3 in amino acids: CASSQEKGGVSPLHF. The CDR3 DNA sequence: TGTGCCAGCAGTCAGGAGAAAGGTGGGGTTTCACCCCTCCACTTT.

This clonotype was observed a handful of times. V usage is TRBV7-2 and J usage is TRBJ2-7; D is ambiguous. Germline V CDR1 and CDR2: SGHTA, FQGNSA. V was clipped by 5 bases and J by 6 bases, with 17 bases between them. The CDR3 is made up of 14 amino acids. The CDR3 reads CASSPLLGPAEQYF. The CDR3 DNA is TGTGCCAGCAGCCCTCTTTTAGGACCCGCCGAGCAGTACTTC.

V usage is TRBV19 and J usage is TRBJ2-3; no firm D call. Germline V lookup: CDR1 LNHDA, CDR2 SQIVND (reference sequence). CDR3 length equals 14 residues. V gave up 4 bases and J gave up 3 bases, with 11 bases separating them. The CDR3 nucleotides are TGTGCCAGTAGTACAACAGCCCGAACAGATACGCAGTATTTT. It is translated as CASSTTARTDTQYF.

The table lists this clonotype with a few counts. The chain combines TRBV7-9 with TRBJ2-7; D is undetermined. The CDR3 extends over 14 amino acids. Germline lookup yields CDR1 SEHNR and CDR2 FQNEAQ (reference sequence). Trimming stripped 5 bases from V and 0 bases from J, with 11 bases between. The CDR3 DNA follows: TGTGCCAGCAGCCCCAATGGGCTCTCCTACGAGCAGTACTTC. Residues: CASSPNGLSYEQYF.

This clonotype was observed a single time. The chain carries TRBV5-1 and TRBJ2-5; 14 nucleotides line up with TRBD2. The CDR3 extends over 17 amino acids. The trim removed 5 bases at V and 2 bases at J, leaving 8 bases unmatched. Germline values: CDR1 SGHRS, CDR2 YFSETQ. CDR3 sequence reads: CASRPGLAGASQETQYF. CDR3 in DNA: TGCGCCAGCAGACCGGGACTAGCGGGGGCCTCACAAGAGACCCAGTACTTC.

This clonotype showed up just a few times. The chain combines TRBV7-9 with TRBJ2-7; D is ambiguous. Germline assignment: CDR1 SEHNR and CDR2 FQNEAQ (reference sequence). Trimming shortened V by 0 bases and J by 4 bases, and 10 bases separated the two germline ends. The CDR3 length is 14 residues. CDR3 sequence (DNA): TGTGCCAGCAGCTTAGCGGCCCCTTCTTACGAGCAGTACTTC. It translates to CASSLAAPSYEQYF.

This rearrangement joins TRBV7-8 to TRBJ2-3; D may correspond to TRBD1 or TRBD2 (5 bases each). The germline CDR1 and CDR2 sequences are SGHVS and FQNEAQ. This CDR3 is 16 amino acids long. Trimming took 7 bases from V and 0 from J, leaving 17 bases between them. CDR3 sequence (DNA): TGTGCCAGCACTCCAAGGGCAGGGACCAGCACAGATACGCAGTATTTT. Translation: CASTPRAGTSTDTQYF.

This clonotype was seen repeatedly, ten times or more. V usage is TRBV29-1 and J usage is TRBJ2-5; TRBD1 might be the D (5 bases). The CDR3 length is 12 residues. The V and J ends lost 3 bases and 1 base respectively, with 6 bases between them. In germline, CDR1 is SQVTM, CDR2 ANQGSEA. The CDR3 DNA reads TGCAGCGTTGACGACAGCCAAGAGACCCAGTACTTC. Amino acid sequence: CSVDDSQETQYF. Using reference TRBV29-1 and TRBJ2-5 for the parts outside the CDR3, the full variable domain is SAVISQKPSRDICQRGTSLTIQCQVDSQVTMMFWYRQQPGQSLTLIATANQGSEATYESGFVIDKFPISRPNLTFSTLTVSNMSPEDSSIYLCSVDDSQETQYFGPGTRLLVL.

This clonotype was picked up a small number of times. The rearrangement uses TRBV6-5 and TRBJ2-2, with D unresolved. With 0 bases removed from V and 1 base from J, the gap between germline ends came to 12 bases. The CDR3 runs to 17 residues. Germline V CDR1 and CDR2: MNHEY, SVGAGI. This CDR3 reads CASSYSRLRRNTGELFF. CDR3 sequence (DNA): TGTGCCAGCAGTTACTCGAGACTCCGAAGGAACACCGGGGAGCTGTTTTTT.

V gene TRBV30 combines with J gene TRBJ1-6; D not resolved. V was shortened by 1 base and J by 7 bases, with 5 bases between the two germline ends. The CDR3 extends over 12 amino acids. Germline values: CDR1 GTSNPN, CDR2 SVGIG (reference sequence). The CDR3 nucleotides read TGTGCCTGGAGTGGCGGAAATTCACCCCTCCACTTT. It translates to CAWSGGNSPLHF.

Regarding this clonotype: The junction shows a germline mismatch at one end, possibly a read error. This sequence joins TRBV7-3 and TRBJ2-7; 8 bases align to TRBD1. Per germline, CDR1 SGHTA and CDR2 FQGTGA. The CDR3 is made up of 13 amino acids. The chain's CDR3 is CASSFTGGREQYF. The CDR3 DNA sequence: TGCGCCAGCAGCTTTACAGGGGGGAGAGAGCAGTACTTC.

The chain carries TRBV11-2 and TRBJ2-7; the D gene is possibly TRBD2 (7 bases). This CDR3 comprises 14 residues. Looked up from germline, CDR1 is SGHAT and CDR2 is FQNNGV. Trimming shortened V by 5 bases and J by 7 bases, and 18 bases separated the two germline ends. The CDR3 reads CASSAGATAGEQYF. The CDR3 coding sequence is TGTGCCAGCAGCGCGGGGGCGACAGCGGGGGAGCAGTACTTC.

This clonotype has more than one count but fewer than ten. V usage is TRBV5-1 and J usage is TRBJ1-1; D is possibly TRBD1 (5 bases). Germline V lookup: CDR1 SGHRS, CDR2 YFSETQ. CDR3 size: 14 residues. The V gene lost 4 bases and the J gene lost 6 bases, with 16 bases spanning the gap. The CDR3 sequence is CASSADAGRAEAFF. For the CDR3, the DNA is TGCGCCAGCAGCGCGGATGCAGGGCGGGCTGAAGCTTTCTTT.

The gene calls are TRBV5-1 and TRBJ1-5; D is possibly TRBD1 (6 bases). In germline, CDR1 is SGHRS, CDR2 YFSETQ. This CDR3 contains 15 residues. With 2 bases removed from V and 0 bases from J, the gap between germline ends came to 9 bases. The CDR3: CASSLTGRSNQPQHF. The CDR3 bases are TGCGCCAGCAGCTTAACAGGGCGTAGCAATCAGCCCCAGCATTTT.

This CDR3 is CASSHGRDLNEKLFF. The CDR3 DNA reads as TGTGCCAGCAGTCATGGGAGGGACCTTAATGAAAAACTGTTTTTT. The rearrangement uses TRBV14 and TRBJ1-4, with D maybe TRBD1 (5 bases). Germline CDR1 is SGHDN and CDR2 is FVKESK. V lost 6 bases and J lost 4, with 15 bases in between. The CDR3 loop spans 15 amino acids.

This rearrangement joins TRBV25-1 to TRBJ2-7; no clear D. The J call may be incorrect, as the DNA end agrees better with TRBJ2-1. Germline V CDR1 and CDR2: MGHDK, SYGVNS. There are 13 residues in the CDR3. The CDR3 sequence is CASSEFLVNEQFF. CDR3 DNA sequence: TGTGCCAGCAGTGAATTTTTGGTCAATGAGCAGTTCTTC.

About this clonotype itself: This may be a read error, as it is one base from a much larger clone. The chain couples TRBV15 to TRBJ2-2; D is unclear. This CDR3 comprises 13 residues. Germline V gene lookup returns CDR1 LNHNV and CDR2 YYDKDF (reference sequence). Trimming took off 5 bases at V and 4 bases at J, with 8 bases between the two ends. CDR3 sequence: CATSLDRTGELFF. CDR3 DNA: TGTGCCACCAGCCTCGACCGCACCGGGGAGCTGTTTTTT.

At least ten counts were recorded for this clonotype. The chain carries TRBV7-9 and TRBJ2-7; D is unresolved. Germline V gene sequence: CDR1 SEHNR, CDR2 FQNEAQ (reference sequence). V was pared by 5 bases and J by 4 bases, with 9 bases between. The CDR3 consists of 12 residues. In DNA form, the CDR3 reads TGTGCCAGCAGCGCCACACATTACGAGCAGTACTTC. It yields the protein CASSATHYEQYF.